Listed here are 25 T cell receptor beta chains from one sample, sequenced in a study of T cell clusters in autoimmune cytopenias. TRB was amplified from 250 ng of peripheral blood genomic DNA per sample. TRB rearrangements were amplified by touch-down multiplex PCR with mixed TRB-A/B primers. Following a re-call of the multiplex PCR reads, TCRdb has one entry per CDR3 protein and lacks DNA. This sample's table reports 6,000 to 9,000 distinct CDR3 sequences. Sequenced: peripheral blood. These receptors were collected from a human donor with an autoimmune cytopenia or autoimmune hepatitis (not recorded which).

This chain connects TRBV12-3 or TRBV12-4 to TRBJ2-7; TCRdb gives TRBD2 as the D gene, but with no DNA this cannot be confirmed. This CDR3 contains 16 residues. The CDR3 sequence: CASSPVEVGTTYEQYF.

The chain couples TRBV30 to TRBJ1-4; the TRBD1 assignment by TCRdb is unverifiable without DNA. CDR1 is GTSNPN and CDR2 is SVGIG in the germline V gene (reference sequence). The CDR3 covers 11 residues. CDR3 loop: CAWNQGEKLFF.

CDR3 residues: CASRPGGSGNTIYF. The V and J genes are TRBV6-1 and TRBJ1-3; without DNA, the TCRdb call of TRBD1 cannot be checked. Germline V lookup: CDR1 MNHNS, CDR2 SASEGT. The CDR3 has 14 residues.

Considering frequency, this clonotype is medium-sized (0.01 to 0.1%). This chain links TRBV15 with TRBJ2-7. Germline loops: CDR1 LNHNV, CDR2 YYDKDF (reference sequence). There are 14 residues in the CDR3. This chain's CDR3 is CATSRVAETYEQYF.

The chain is built from TRBV6-6 and TRBJ2-5; TCRdb returns TRBD2, unconfirmable since there is no DNA. The CDR3 is made up of 16 amino acids. Germline V CDR1 and CDR2: MNHNY, SVGAGI (reference sequence). This CDR3 is CASSYRDFWGEETQYF.

The CDR3 spells CATYSTAFAGEQYF. The J gene is TRBJ2-7, the V gene TRBV6-5; the TCRdb call, TRBD2, lacks DNA for checking. The CDR3 has 14 residues. Germline lookup yields CDR1 MNHEY and CDR2 SVGAGI.

This clonotype is labeled medium-sized based on frequency. J is TRBJ2-1 and V is TRBV11-1; TCRdb selects TRBD2, and the lack of DNA leaves this call unchecked. The CDR3 totals 16 residues. The germline gives CDR1 SGHAT, CDR2 FQDESV (reference sequence). CDR3 region: CASSLVPSGGVYEQFF.

V is TRBV5-1 and J is TRBJ2-2. This CDR3 contains 14 residues. CDR1 SGHRS and CDR2 YFSETQ come from the germline V gene. The CDR3 protein is CASTPTANTGELFF.

Judged by frequency, this clonotype is medium-sized. This chain uses TRBV29-1 with TRBJ2-3; no DNA is available, so the TRBD2 call from TCRdb remains unchecked. CDR1 and CDR2 from the germline V gene are SQVTM and ANQGSEA. The CDR3 sequence is 11 residues long. This CDR3 is CSVDGLAGSYF.

J is TRBJ2-3 and V is TRBV5-6; with no DNA, the TCRdb D assignment of TRBD1 cannot be verified. The CDR3 contains 14 residues. CDR1 and CDR2 from the germline V gene are SGHDT and YYEEEE. The CDR3: CASSLLAPGDTQYF.

The rearrangement uses TRBV7-2 and TRBJ1-4; without DNA, the TCRdb call of TRBD1 cannot be checked. The germline gives CDR1 SGHTA, CDR2 FQGNSA. This CDR3 comprises 15 residues. This CDR3 is CASSPNRDANEKLFF.

This rearrangement joins TRBV5-6 to TRBJ2-5; with no DNA, the TCRdb D assignment of TRBD1 cannot be verified. Germline CDR1 is SGHDT and CDR2 is YYEEEE. This CDR3 has 17 residues. The CDR3 region is CASTPGIPGAVRETQYF.

The chain recombines TRBV19 with TRBJ1-2; the D gene TCRdb calls, TRBD1, cannot be checked with no DNA. CDR1 is LNHDA, CDR2 SQIVND, per germline (reference sequence). This CDR3 comprises 15 residues. The CDR3 reads CASSTVGQGPDGYTF.

The chain is built from TRBV18 and TRBJ1-4. The CDR3 totals 14 residues. Germline lookup yields CDR1 KGHSH and CDR2 LQKENI. The CDR3 region is CASSPPSGDEKLFF.

The chain couples TRBV12-3 or TRBV12-4 to TRBJ2-5; there is no DNA to check the TCRdb D call of TRBD2. This CDR3 is built from 15 residues. CDR3 residues: CASAQGSHRQETQYF.

V and J are TRBV5-4 and TRBJ2-2; lacking DNA, the TRBD1 call made by TCRdb goes unchecked. The length of the CDR3 is 16 residues. Germline-derived CDR1 and CDR2 are SGHNT and YYREEE (reference sequence). The CDR3 here is CASSAGGTANTGELFF.

CDR3: CASSPRKGQNIQYF. The J gene is TRBJ2-4, the V gene TRBV19; no DNA is available, so the TRBD1 call from TCRdb remains unchecked. The CDR3 is 14 residues long. CDR1 is LNHDA, CDR2 SQIVND, per germline (reference sequence).

The chain joins TRBV6-2 or TRBV6-3 to TRBJ2-7; checking the TCRdb D call of TRBD1 is not possible without DNA. This CDR3 region has 13 residues. Germline CDR1 and CDR2: MNHEY and SVGEGT. The CDR3: CAISGGHLYEQYF.

The chain recombines TRBV18 with TRBJ1-4; TCRdb reports TRBD1, a call that lacks DNA to check it against. The V gene's germline CDR1 is KGHSH and CDR2 LQKENI. The CDR3 is made up of 13 amino acids. CDR3 sequence: CATAGQDNEKLFF. Together with reference TRBV18 and TRBJ1-4, the CDR3 gives the full variable domain: NAGVMQNPRHLVRRRGQEARLRCSPMKGHSHVYWYRQLPEEGLKFMVYLQKENIIDESGMPKERFSAEFPKEGPSILRIQQVVRGDSAAYFCATAGQDNEKLFFGSGTQLSVL.

The chain employs TRBV29-1 and TRBJ2-1; the TCRdb call, TRBD1, lacks DNA for checking. The germline V gene encodes CDR1 SQVTM and CDR2 ANQGSEA. There are 13 residues in the CDR3. The CDR3 here is CSVGQGARNEQFF.

Frequency places this clonotype as medium-sized (0.01 to 0.1%). The rearrangement joins TRBV29-1 to TRBJ2-3; TCRdb returns TRBD2, unconfirmable since there is no DNA. The CDR3 contains 13 residues. Germline-derived CDR1 and CDR2 are SQVTM and ANQGSEA. CDR3: CSVASGSIDTQYF.

This chain links TRBV24-1 with TRBJ1-6. CDR1 is KGHDR and CDR2 is SFDVKD in the germline V gene. CDR3 length: 17 amino acids. The CDR3 sequence: CAIGTLANLTYNSPLHF.

The V gene is TRBV29-1, the J gene TRBJ1-2. The germline V gene has CDR1 SQVTM and CDR2 ANQGSEA. This CDR3 has 14 amino acids. This chain's CDR3 is CSVVEGQDIYGYTF.

V and J are TRBV11-2 and TRBJ2-3; TCRdb lists TRBD2, though no DNA is available to test this call. The CDR3 loop spans 16 amino acids. The germline V gene encodes CDR1 SGHAT and CDR2 FQNNGV. CDR3 sequence reads: CASSQPTSGRADTQYF.

The rearrangement links TRBV18 to TRBJ2-6; TCRdb picks TRBD1, but there is no DNA to check that call. This CDR3 region has 17 residues. Germline V gene data show CDR1 as KGHSH and CDR2 as LQKENI. CDR3 sequence reads: CASSPLQGSSGANVLTF.